These T cell receptor beta chains were read from a single sample in a study of T cell changes during pregnancy in multiple sclerosis. Data came from immunoSEQ multiplex PCR; TCRdb stores just in-frame clones and leaves some out. The sample has 65,000 to 85,000 clones, just over 90% seen once; the top ten hold around 1.6%. The sample was peripheral blood, taken after pregnancy. These receptors all stem from a female donor with multiple sclerosis, enrolled in a pregnancy study. CDR3s include the opening cysteine and the closing phenylalanine or tryptophan. The order of the fields is clone size, V gene, J gene, D gene, CDR3 DNA, CDR3 protein. The D gene is left open where the match is weak. Where a row states a size, it is once, few, many or the class of an expanded clone; other rows omit it.

NA	TRBV27	TRBJ1-5	TRBD1	TGTGCCAGCAGGTTCCTTACAGGGGGCGATCAGCCCCAGCATTTT	CASRFLTGGDQPQHF
NA	TRBV10-3	TRBJ2-1	TRBD2	TGTGCCATCTGGCGGGAGGGAAACAATGAGCAGTTCTTC	CAIWREGNNEQFF
NA	TRBV28	TRBJ2-5	TRBD2	TGTGCCAGCAGTTTAGTCCTAGCGGGAGAGACCCAGTACTTC	CASSLVLAGETQYF
once	TRBV4-3	TRBJ1-3	TRBD1	TGCGCCAGCAGCCAGTCGGGACAGGTCTCTGGAAACACCATATATTTT	CASSQSGQVSGNTIYF
NA	TRBV18	TRBJ1-1	TRBD1	TGTGCCAGCTCACCGGACAGGAATGAAGCTTTCTTT	CASSPDRNEAFF
NA	TRBV2	TRBJ2-7	TRBD1	TGTGCCAGCAGTGTGGGGACAGGGGGGTCCTACGAGCAGTACTTC	CASSVGTGGSYEQYF
NA	TRBV5-6	TRBJ1-5	TRBD1	TGTGCCAGCAGCTGGACAGGGGGAAATCAGCCCCAGCATTTT	CASSWTGGNQPQHF
NA	TRBV4-3	TRBJ2-7	NA	TGCGCCAGCAGCCAAGGACAGGCAAACACCTACGAGCAGTACTTC	CASSQGQANTYEQYF
NA	TRBV18	TRBJ2-2	TRBD1	TGTGCCAGCTCACCACGAGCATTAACAGGGGGCACTGGCGGGGAGCTGTTTTTT	CASSPRALTGGTGGELFF
NA	TRBV9	TRBJ2-5	TRBD2	TGTGCCAGCAGCTTGAGGACTAGCGGGAGGGTTTCTCAGGAGACCCAGTACTTC	CASSLRTSGRVSQETQYF
NA	TRBV6-1	TRBJ2-3	NA	TGTGCCAGCAGTGAATCAGGGGTTGCAGATACGCAGTATTTT	CASSESGVADTQYF
NA	TRBV5-4	TRBJ1-2	NA	TGTGCCAGCAGCGCTGACACCCTTGAGGGTGGCTACACCTTC	CASSADTLEGGYTF
NA	TRBV5-1	TRBJ2-1	TRBD1	TGCGCCAGCAGCCCAGGGACAGGGGAAAATGAGCAGTTCTTC	CASSPGTGENEQFF
NA	TRBV4-2	TRBJ2-1	TRBD2	TGTGCCAGCAGCCAAGCGGCTAGCGGGCTCTATGAGCAGTTCTTC	CASSQAASGLYEQFF
NA	TRBV7-3	TRBJ2-5	NA	TGTGCCAGCAGCTTCCAGGGGGGCCAAGAGACCCAGTACTTC	CASSFQGGQETQYF
NA	TRBV6-5	TRBJ2-7	TRBD2	TGTGCCAGCAGTTACCCCGGACTAGTTAACGAGCAGTACTTC	CASSYPGLVNEQYF
NA	TRBV5-1	TRBJ2-2	NA	TGCGCCAGCAGCTTGGTACTGAACACCGGGGAGCTGTTTTTT	CASSLVLNTGELFF
NA	TRBV7-7	TRBJ2-5	TRBD2	TGTGCTAGCAGCGCGACTAGCGGGGAGGTGACCCAGTACTTC	CASSATSGEVTQYF